This is a list of T cell receptor beta chains from one sample in a study of beta chain features in type 1 diabetes. The table came from immunoSEQ multiplex PCR; TCRdb's copy has only in-frame clones and leaves some out. The sample gives approximately 270,000 clones, roughly 13% of which show up once; 0.015% to 0.02% is in the top ten. Sequencing was carried out using naive CD4+ T cells from blood. These receptors originate from a man aged 25-40 years with type 1 diabetes. Both conserved end residues are part of each CDR3. The D gene is left open where the match is weak. Some rows mark clone size as missing; the rest say once, few, many or name a class of expanded clone.

abundance	v_gene	j_gene	d_gene	CDR3nt	CDR3aa
many	TRBV23-1	TRBJ2-7	TRBD2	TGCGCCAGCAGGACTAGCGGGAGCGTCTGGTACGAGCAGTACTTC	CASRTSGSVWYEQYF
-	TRBV14	TRBJ2-3	TRBD1	TGTGCCAGCAGCCCAATCCTACAGGGGACCAGCACAGATACGCAGTATTTT	CASSPILQGTSTDTQYF
few	TRBV19	TRBJ2-1	TRBD2	TGTGCCAGTAGTACTAGCGGGACCCGCAATGAGCAGTTCTTC	CASSTSGTRNEQFF
-	TRBV29-1	TRBJ1-1	-	TGCAGCGCCCAGGCACAGTCGAACACTGAAGCTTTCTTT	CSAQAQSNTEAFF
few	TRBV28	TRBJ2-7	TRBD1	TGTGCCAGCAGTTCGGGACAGCTATACGAGCAGTACTTC	CASSSGQLYEQYF
few	TRBV11-2	TRBJ2-1	TRBD2	TGTGCCAGCAGCTTCCCCACTAGCGGGAAGTCCTACAATGAGCAGTTCTTC	CASSFPTSGKSYNEQFF
-	TRBV20-1	TRBJ1-2	-	TGCAGTGCTCGGGACTATGGCTACACCTTC	CSARDYGYTF
few	TRBV28	TRBJ1-2	-	TGTGCCAGCAGTCCCGGAGTCCGTGGGTACACCTTC	CASSPGVRGYTF
-	TRBV6-1	TRBJ1-2	-	TGTGCCGCGGCCCGGATACCTAACTATGGCTACACCTTC	CAAARIPNYGYTF
few	TRBV27	TRBJ2-7	TRBD2	TGTGCCAGCAGTCTGCGGACTAGCGGGAGGCGTTACTCCTACGAGCAGTACTTC	CASSLRTSGRRYSYEQYF
-	TRBV19	TRBJ2-6	TRBD1	TGTGCCAGTAGCAGACGAGACAGGGGATATTTCTCTGGGGCCAACGTCCTGACTTTC	CASSRRDRGYFSGANVLTF
-	TRBV18	TRBJ2-7	-	TGTGCCAGCTCACCAAGGACAGCCTCCTACGAGCAGTACTTC	CASSPRTASYEQYF
-	TRBV6-1	TRBJ2-6	-	TGTGCCAGCAGCGCAGGAAGCTCTGGGGCCAACGTCCTGACTTTC	CASSAGSSGANVLTF
-	TRBV6-5	TRBJ2-1	TRBD2	TGTGCCAGCAGTTACTCCGGGAGGCCCTACAATGAGCAGTTCTTC	CASSYSGRPYNEQFF
few	TRBV11-2	TRBJ2-5	TRBD1	TGTGCCAGCAGGCAACAGGGGGCTTTAGAGACCCAGTACTTC	CASRQQGALETQYF
few	TRBV7-2	TRBJ2-7	-	TGTGCCAGCAGCTTAGAGCCCTCGGGATCCTACGAGCAGTACTTC	CASSLEPSGSYEQYF
-	TRBV6-6	TRBJ2-5	-	TGTGCCAGCAGTTACCTTGGGGCCCCGTACTTC	CASSYLGAPYF
few	TRBV29-1	TRBJ2-7	TRBD1	TGCAGCGTTGTGAAGGACAGGGGTATCTACGAGCAGTACTTC	CSVVKDRGIYEQYF
few	TRBV30	TRBJ1-5	TRBD1	TGTGCCTGGAGACCTGGGACAGGCTACCAGCCCCAGCATTTT	CAWRPGTGYQPQHF
few	TRBV29-1	TRBJ2-7	TRBD2	TGCAGCGTTGAAACTCCCACTAGCGGGAGGAGGTACGAGCAGTACTTC	CSVETPTSGRRYEQYF
-	TRBV9	TRBJ2-7	TRBD2	TGTGCCAGCAGCGCCGGGAGGCCCTACGAGCAGTACTTC	CASSAGRPYEQYF
few	TRBV4-2	TRBJ2-5	-	TGTGCCAGCAGCCAAGGTATAGGCGGGCGCTACCAAGAGACCCAGTACTTC	CASSQGIGGRYQETQYF
-	TRBV5-1	TRBJ2-5	-	TGCGCCAGCCGAATTCCCAGCGGAGTCCCCCAAGAGACCCAGTACTTC	CASRIPSGVPQETQYF
-	TRBV7-2	TRBJ1-2	-	TGTGCCAGCAGCTTAGGGGGGCACTATGGCTACACCTTC	CASSLGGHYGYTF
few	TRBV7-9	TRBJ2-5	TRBD2	TGTGCCAGCAACACCGTTGGAACTAGCGAAAAAGAGACCCAGTACTTC	CASNTVGTSEKETQYF
few	TRBV19	TRBJ2-5	TRBD2	TGTGCCAGTAGTATATGGGACTTGCGGGGGTTCGAGACCCAGTACTTC	CASSIWDLRGFETQYF
few	TRBV5-6	TRBJ2-5	-	TGTGCCAGCAGCTTGTGGGGTCAGGGGCGGGAGACCCAGTACTTC	CASSLWGQGRETQYF
-	TRBV18	TRBJ1-2	-	TGTGCCAGCTCACTTACCGGACTGAGTAACTATGGCTACACCTTC	CASSLTGLSNYGYTF
-	TRBV5-1	TRBJ2-5	-	TGCGCCAGCAGCTTGGGACTTCTGAAGGAAACCCAGTACTTC	CASSLGLLKETQYF
few	TRBV5-6	TRBJ2-3	TRBD2	TGTGCCAGCAGCTTGGGTAGCGGGCGCACAGATACGCAGTATTTT	CASSLGSGRTDTQYF
few	TRBV7-9	TRBJ2-7	TRBD2	TGTGCCAGCAGCTTAGCCGGGACTAGCGTCTCCTACGAGCAGTACTTC	CASSLAGTSVSYEQYF
few	TRBV27	TRBJ2-5	TRBD2	TGTGCCAGCAGTTCGGGACTAGCGGCACAAGAGACCCAGTACTTC	CASSSGLAAQETQYF
few	TRBV7-9	TRBJ2-1	-	TGTGCCAGCAGCCCTGGACACCTTTATTTCGATGAGCAGTTCTTC	CASSPGHLYFDEQFF
-	TRBV5-4	TRBJ2-5	-	TGTGCCGGTAATAGCCCGGGGCAAGAGACCCAGTACTTC	CAGNSPGQETQYF
few	TRBV18	TRBJ2-1	TRBD2	TGTGCCAGCTCACCTTCTAGCGGGAGCATCGGCAATGAGCAGTTCTTC	CASSPSSGSIGNEQFF
-	TRBV28	TRBJ2-7	-	TGTGCCAGCAAGAGCCGGCCAGAGGAAACCTACGAGCAGTACTTC	CASKSRPEETYEQYF
-	TRBV5-4	TRBJ2-1	TRBD2	TGTGCCAGCAGCTTGGCCAAGACTAGCGGGAGGGAGTTCTTC	CASSLAKTSGREFF
few	TRBV23-1	TRBJ2-2	TRBD1	TGCGCCAGCAGTCCCGGAGACAGGGGGACCGGGGAGCTGTTTTTT	CASSPGDRGTGELFF
-	TRBV5-1	TRBJ2-5	-	TGCGCCAGCAGCTTGCCTTATGAAGAGACCCAGTACTTC	CASSLPYEETQYF
few	TRBV10-3	TRBJ2-1	TRBD2	TGTGCCATCATGGGAAGCGGGAGTTTATACAATGAGCAGTTCTTC	CAIMGSGSLYNEQFF
few	TRBV7-9	TRBJ2-7	TRBD1	TGTGCCAGCAGCCGCACAGGGGGAGATCACTACGAGCAGTACTTC	CASSRTGGDHYEQYF